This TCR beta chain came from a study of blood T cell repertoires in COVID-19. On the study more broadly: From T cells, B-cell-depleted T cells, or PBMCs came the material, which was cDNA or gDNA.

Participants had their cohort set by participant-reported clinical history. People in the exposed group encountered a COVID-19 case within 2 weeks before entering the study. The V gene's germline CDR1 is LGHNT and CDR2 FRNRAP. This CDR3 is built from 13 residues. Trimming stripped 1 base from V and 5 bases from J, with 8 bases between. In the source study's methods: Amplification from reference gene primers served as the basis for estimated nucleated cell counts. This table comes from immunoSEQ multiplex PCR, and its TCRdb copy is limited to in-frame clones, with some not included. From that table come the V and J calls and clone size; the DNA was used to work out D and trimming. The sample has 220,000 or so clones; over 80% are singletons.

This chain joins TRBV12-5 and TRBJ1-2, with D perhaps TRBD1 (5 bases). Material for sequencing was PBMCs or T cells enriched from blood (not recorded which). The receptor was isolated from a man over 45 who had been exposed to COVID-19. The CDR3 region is CASGLETDYGYTF. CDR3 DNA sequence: TGTGCTAGTGGTTTGGAGACAGATTATGGCTACACCTTC.